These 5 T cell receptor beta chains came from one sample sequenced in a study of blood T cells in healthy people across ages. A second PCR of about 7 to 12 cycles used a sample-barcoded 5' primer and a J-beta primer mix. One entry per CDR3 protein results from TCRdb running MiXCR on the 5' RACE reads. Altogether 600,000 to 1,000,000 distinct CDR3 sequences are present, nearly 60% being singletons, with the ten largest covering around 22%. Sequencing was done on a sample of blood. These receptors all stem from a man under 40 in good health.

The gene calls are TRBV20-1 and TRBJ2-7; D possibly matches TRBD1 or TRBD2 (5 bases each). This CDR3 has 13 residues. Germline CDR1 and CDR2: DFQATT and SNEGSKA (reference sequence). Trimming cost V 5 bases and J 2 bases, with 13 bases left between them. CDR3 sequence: CSAGTVNPYEQYF. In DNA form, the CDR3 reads TGCAGTGCTGGGACCGTGAACCCCTACGAGCAGTACTTC.

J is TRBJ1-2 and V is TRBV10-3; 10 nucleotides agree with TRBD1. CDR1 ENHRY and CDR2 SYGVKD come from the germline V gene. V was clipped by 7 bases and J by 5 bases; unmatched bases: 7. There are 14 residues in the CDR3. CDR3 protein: CAITEGTGVYGYTF. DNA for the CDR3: TGTGCCATCACGGAAGGGACAGGGGTTTATGGCTACACCTTC.

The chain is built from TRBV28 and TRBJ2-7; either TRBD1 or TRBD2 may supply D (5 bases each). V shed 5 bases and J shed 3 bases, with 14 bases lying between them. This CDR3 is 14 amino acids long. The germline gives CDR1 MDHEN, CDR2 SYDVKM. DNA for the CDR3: TGTGCCAGCAGTCCCGGGGCCAGAAACTACGAGCAGTACTTC. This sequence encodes CASSPGARNYEQYF.

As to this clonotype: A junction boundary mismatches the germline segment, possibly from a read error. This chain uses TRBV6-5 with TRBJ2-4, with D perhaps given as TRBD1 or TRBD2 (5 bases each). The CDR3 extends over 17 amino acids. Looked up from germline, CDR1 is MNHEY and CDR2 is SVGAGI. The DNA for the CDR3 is TGTGCCAGCAGTTACTCCATTCAGGGTCTAGCCAAAAACGTTCAGTACTTC. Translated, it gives CASSYSIQGLAKNVQYF.

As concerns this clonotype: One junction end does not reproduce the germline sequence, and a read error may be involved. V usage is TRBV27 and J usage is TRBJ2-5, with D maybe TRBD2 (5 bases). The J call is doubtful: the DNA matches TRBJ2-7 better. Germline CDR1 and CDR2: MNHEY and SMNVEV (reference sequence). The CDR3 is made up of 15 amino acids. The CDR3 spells CASSPGDYQAHEQYF. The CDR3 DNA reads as TGCGCCAGCAGTCCCGGCGACTATCAGGCGCACGAGCAGTACTTC.